Shown below are 13 T cell receptor beta chains from a single sample sequenced in a study of T cell repertoires in cytomegalovirus infection. No cognate antigen is known for these TCRs. Using its own MiXCR run on the reads, TCRdb lists one record per CDR3 protein. The table shows roughly 500,000 distinct CDR3 sequences, with more than 40% occurring only once. The material was cultured PBMCs, obtained from culture after CMV antigen stimulation. The receptors were sampled from a human donor in good health (CMV status not recorded). Some clones in this sample may be carry-over from other donors' samples.

The rearrangement joins TRBV12-3 or TRBV12-4 to TRBJ1-2; D may be TRBD1 (6 bases). V shed 6 bases and J shed 4 bases, with 15 bases lying between them. There are 14 residues in the CDR3. The CDR3 nucleotides are TGTGCCAGCAGCCCGGGACATCGGAGCTATGGCTACACCTTC. Translating gives CASSPGHRSYGYTF.

The rearrangement links TRBV20-1 to TRBJ2-4; D possibly uses TRBD1 or TRBD2 (6 bases each). V was cut by 6 bases and J by 0 bases, with 15 bases left in between. Germline V gene lookup returns CDR1 DFQATT and CDR2 SNEGSKA (reference sequence). There are 15 residues in the CDR3. Here the CDR3 DNA reads TGCAGTGCACAAGACGGGGGCCGAGCCAAAAACATTCAGTACTTC. Translated: CSAQDGGRAKNIQYF.

The chain links TRBV20-1 to TRBJ2-7; D is undetermined. The CDR3 runs to 12 residues. Germline CDR1 is DFQATT and CDR2 is SNEGSKA (reference sequence). V lost 4 bases to trimming and J lost 2 bases, with 9 bases between them. For the CDR3, the DNA is TGCAGTGCTAACAAAAATACCTACGAGCAGTACTTC. Translating gives CSANKNTYEQYF.

The chain has TRBV6-2 or TRBV6-3 and TRBJ2-7; 11 bases are shared with TRBD2. This CDR3 comprises 17 residues. Germline V gene sequence: CDR1 MNHEY, CDR2 SVGEGT. After removal of 2 bases from V and 3 bases from J, the junction contained 9 bases not matched to a gene. The CDR3 DNA is TGTGCCAGCAGTTACCCTTTGGGACTAGCGGAAATCTACGAGCAGTACTTC. It is translated as CASSYPLGLAEIYEQYF.

The chain joins TRBV11-2 to TRBJ2-1, with no clear D. The CDR3 covers 15 residues. The germline V gene has CDR1 SGHAT and CDR2 FQNNGV. The V gene lost 7 bases and the J gene lost 1 base, with 14 bases spanning the gap. Written as DNA, the CDR3 is TGTGCCAGCACCATAAACACGGTTTCCTACAATGAGCAGTTCTTC. As protein: CASTINTVSYNEQFF.

About this clonotype itself: This may be a read error, as it is one base from a much larger clone. V is TRBV12-3 or TRBV12-4 and J is TRBJ1-2; 9 bases are shared with TRBD1. The CDR3 consists of 13 residues. As DNA, the CDR3 is TGTGCCAGCAGTCTCCGGGACAGGGATGGCTACAACTTC. Translating it yields CASSLRDRDGYNF.

This clonotype was seen only a few times. The chain has TRBV6-2 or TRBV6-3 and TRBJ2-3, with TRBD2 matching 9 bases. The CDR3 covers 20 residues. CDR1 and CDR2 from the germline V gene are MNHEY and SVGEGT. Trimming removed 0 bases from V and 2 bases from J; junction bases left unmatched: 15. CDR3 in DNA: TGTGCCAGCAGTTACTCTGGCGGGGGGGCCTCCCCGGGATACACAGATACGCAGTATTTT. This gives the protein CASSYSGGGASPGYTDTQYF.

This chain links TRBV19 with TRBJ2-1, with 9 bases aligning to TRBD2. The V and J ends lost 3 bases and 8 bases, in that order; junction bases with no gene match: 8. This CDR3 region has 15 residues. Germline V gene sequence: CDR1 LNHDA, CDR2 SQIVND (reference sequence). Here the CDR3 reads CASSISRGRDDEQFF. In DNA, the CDR3 is TGTGCCAGTAGTATCTCACGCGGGAGGGACGATGAGCAGTTCTTC.

This clonotype turned up a few times. V and J are TRBV2 and TRBJ1-3; D is unresolved. V lost 4 bases to trimming and J lost 0 bases, with 10 bases between them. The CDR3 contains 15 residues. Germline V gene lookup returns CDR1 SNHLY and CDR2 FYNNEI. Here the CDR3 reads CASSVAGSSGNTIYF. CDR3 sequence (DNA): TGTGCCAGCAGTGTGGCGGGCAGCTCTGGAAACACCATATATTTT.

The J gene is TRBJ1-1, the V gene TRBV3-1; D gene unclear. The V gene's germline CDR1 is LGHDT and CDR2 YNNKEL (reference sequence). Trimming removed 1 base at V and 5 bases at J, with 17 bases between. CDR3 size: 16 residues. CDR3: CASSQVFRRTGTEAFF. The CDR3 DNA follows: TGTGCCAGCAGCCAAGTATTTAGACGAACGGGGACTGAAGCTTTCTTT.

This clonotype turned up a few times. The chain recombines TRBV27 with TRBJ2-7, with 13 bases aligning to TRBD2. CDR3 length: 19 residues. V was pared by 2 bases and J by 0 bases, with 10 bases of the junction left unmatched. Germline loops: CDR1 MNHEY, CDR2 SMNVEV (reference sequence). This CDR3 reads CASSLPTGTSGEYSYEQYF. The CDR3 DNA follows: TGTGCCAGCAGTTTACCGACCGGGACTAGCGGGGAGTACTCCTACGAGCAGTACTTC.

The CDR3 loop reads CASSQITAGVITDTQYF. CDR3 coding DNA: TGTGCCAGCAGCCAAATCACGGCAGGGGTTATAACAGATACGCAGTATTTT. J is TRBJ2-3 and V is TRBV7-2; D might be TRBD1 (6 bases). Trimming pared 5 bases from V and 3 bases from J, leaving 21 bases between. CDR1 is SGHTA, CDR2 FQGNSA, per germline. The CDR3 has 17 amino acids.

The gene calls are TRBV12-3 or TRBV12-4 and TRBJ1-5; tentatively, D is TRBD1 (5 bases). This CDR3 comprises 13 residues. With 6 bases removed from V and 11 bases from J, the gap between germline ends came to 17 bases. In DNA, the CDR3 is TGTGCCAGCAGCCGGGACGGAGCTGGGACCCAGCATTTT. Its translation is CASSRDGAGTQHF.